This TCR beta chain was documented in a study of blood T cell repertoires in COVID-19. In the authors' methods: Quantification of nucleated cells was approximated via reference gene primer amplification. Only in-frame clones appear in the TCRdb table, and some are missing; sequencing was by immunoSEQ multiplex PCR. That table furnishes V, J and clone size, whereas the DNA furnished D and trimming. The sample has fewer than 350,000 clones, around 87% seen once. This CDR3 comprises 15 residues. The germline V gene encodes CDR1 KGHSH and CDR2 LQKENI. Losses at the gene ends were 3 bases for V and 5 bases for J; bases not matched to a gene: 7.

This chain links TRBV18 with TRBJ2-5, with 9 nucleotides matching TRBD2. Source material: peripheral blood. The source is a woman in her forties or fifties who had recovered from COVID-19. CDR3 protein: CASSPAGGIAETQYF. The CDR3 region has the DNA TGTGCCAGCTCACCGGCGGGGGGGATCGCGGAGACCCAGTACTTC. The full variable domain, rest sourced from reference TRBV18 and TRBJ2-5, is NAGVMQNPRHLVRRRGQEARLRCSPMKGHSHVYWYRQLPEEGLKFMVYLQKENIIDESGMPKERFSAEFPKEGPSILRIQQVVRGDSAAYFCASSPAGGIAETQYFGPGTRLLVL.